The 14 T cell receptor beta chains below all came from one sample that was sequenced in a study of cytomegalovirus exposure and HLA in healthy donors. 13 Jbeta primers and 60 Vbeta primers were used for the PCR. Generated by immunoSEQ multiplex PCR, the TCRdb table keeps only in-frame clones and is missing some. The profile shows around 100,000 clones, about 68% of them singletons. The sequenced sample consisted of PBMCs. These receptors all stem from a man in his thirties or forties in good health and CMV-seropositive.

This sequence joins TRBV6-4 and TRBJ2-1; 9 bases align to TRBD2. Unmatched junction bases numbered 4, after V lost 2 bases and J lost 5 bases. In germline, CDR1 is MRHNA, CDR2 SNTAGT. This CDR3 has 15 residues. The CDR3 sequence is CASSDRAGGNNEQFF. CDR3 coding DNA: TGTGCCAGCAGTGACCGAGCGGGGGGCAACAATGAGCAGTTCTTC.

The rearrangement links TRBV4-1 to TRBJ1-2; TRBD1 aligns across 11 bases. Germline CDR1 MGHRA, CDR2 YSYEKL. This CDR3 has 15 residues. V was clipped by 1 base and J by 8 bases; unmatched bases: 6. The CDR3 DNA follows: TGCGCCAGCAGCCAAGGGACAGGGGGCGCTTTGGGCTACACCTTC. This translates into CASSQGTGGALGYTF.

The chain has TRBV5-6 and TRBJ2-1; 9 bases are a match to TRBD2. With 7 bases clipped from V and 7 bases from J, the junction kept 9 bases outside the gene matches. CDR3 length: 14 residues. Germline values: CDR1 SGHDT, CDR2 YYEEEE. The CDR3 loop is CASEVRGGVNEQFF. The DNA for the CDR3 is TGTGCCAGCGAGGTGCGGGGGGGCGTTAATGAGCAGTTCTTC.

A few counts support this clone. The V gene is TRBV6-5, the J gene TRBJ2-7; D is unclear. Germline V gene sequence: CDR1 MNHEY, CDR2 SVGAGI. The CDR3 spans 16 residues. Trimming shortened V by 3 bases and J by 3 bases, and 18 bases separated the two germline ends. CDR3 protein: CASSYTYMAVSYEQYF. In nucleotides, the CDR3 is TGTGCCAGCAGTTATACCTATATGGCGGTGAGCTACGAGCAGTACTTC.

This clone was found a few times. This rearrangement joins TRBV27 to TRBJ2-7, with TRBD1 identical over 8 bases. Losses at the gene ends were 6 bases for V and 3 bases for J; bases not matched to a gene: 7. The CDR3 has 14 residues. From germline, CDR1 is MNHEY and CDR2 SMNVEV (reference sequence). The CDR3 here is CASSLTGENYEQYF. As DNA, the CDR3 is TGTGCCAGCAGCCTGACAGGGGAGAACTACGAGCAGTACTTC.

The gene calls are TRBV27 and TRBJ2-7; D perhaps matches TRBD1 (5 bases). The length of the CDR3 is 17 residues. V gave up 4 bases and J gave up 6 bases, with 25 bases separating them. Germline V gene data show CDR1 as MNHEY and CDR2 as SMNVEV (reference sequence). CDR3 protein: CASSSIYPARALCEQYF. The DNA of the CDR3 is TGTGCCAGCAGTTCCATCTATCCGGCCAGGGCCCTCTGCGAGCAGTACTTC.

This rearrangement joins TRBV2 to TRBJ2-4; possibly TRBD2 for D (6 bases). This CDR3 is built from 16 residues. Germline V CDR1 and CDR2: SNHLY, FYNNEI. Between the trimmed V and J ends, which lost 8 bases and 2 bases, there was a span of 19 bases. CDR3 coding DNA: TGTGCCAGCTCCCGGGACTTTCTCCAAACCAAAAACATTCAGTACTTC. It encodes CASSRDFLQTKNIQYF.

V usage is TRBV6-4 and J usage is TRBJ2-2; D gene unclear. Germline CDR1 is MRHNA and CDR2 is SNTAGT. The CDR3 extends over 13 amino acids. V shed 2 bases and J shed 3 bases, with 4 bases lying between them. The CDR3 sequence: CASSDIYTGELFF. The CDR3 DNA follows: TGTGCCAGCAGTGACATCTACACCGGGGAGCTGTTTTTT.

This chain uses TRBV5-1 with TRBJ1-4; TRBD1 matches at 7 bases. The CDR3 is made up of 14 amino acids. The V gene end was trimmed by 4 bases and the J gene end by 8 bases; junction bases not matched to a gene: 8. Per the germline V gene, CDR1 is SGHRS and CDR2 is YFSETQ. The CDR3 coding sequence is TGCGCCAGCAGCACCGGGACAGTAGGAGAAAAACTGTTTTTT. This gives the protein CASSTGTVGEKLFF.

J is TRBJ2-7 and V is TRBV2; D remains unclear. The CDR3 spans 11 residues. The V end lost 2 bases, the J end lost 3 bases, and 2 bases lay between the germline ends. Germline V lookup: CDR1 SNHLY, CDR2 FYNNEI. The CDR3 reads CASSEYYEQYF. The CDR3 nucleotides are TGTGCCAGCAGTGAATACTACGAGCAGTACTTC.

This clone has just a few counts. CDR3 sequence: CASSFSGGARDTQYF. CDR3 sequence (DNA): TGTGCCAGCAGCTTTAGCGGGGGGGCCAGAGATACGCAGTATTTT. The chain employs TRBV7-9 and TRBJ2-3, with TRBD2 identical over 11 bases. The CDR3 consists of 15 residues. Germline V gene data show CDR1 as SEHNR and CDR2 as FQNEAQ (reference sequence). Trimming took 3 bases from V and 5 from J; bases not matched to a gene: 4.

This clone was counted between two and nine times. This chain joins TRBV4-1 and TRBJ1-5, with 8 positions matching TRBD1. Germline V CDR1 and CDR2: MGHRA, YSYEKL. V lost 9 bases and J lost 5; bases outside the gene matches: 6. The CDR3 is made up of 13 amino acids. CDR3 DNA: TGCGCCAGTAGAAAGGGACAGGATCAGCCCCAGCATTTT. Amino acids: CASRKGQDQPQHF.

In regard to this clone: Other DNA sequences within the sample encode an identical CDR3. In DNA form, the CDR3 reads TGTGCCAGCAGCCCCGGACAGGTGGCCCCCCTCCACTTT. Amino acid sequence: CASSPGQVAPLHF. V gene TRBV5-4 combines with J gene TRBJ1-6; 7 nucleotides match TRBD1. Germline CDR1 SGHNT, CDR2 YYREEE (reference sequence). The junction had 8 bases not matched to a gene; V was cut back by 4 bases and J by 13 bases. CDR3 length equals 13 residues.

This clone was detected only a few times. J is TRBJ2-7 and V is TRBV5-1; D might be TRBD1 (6 bases). Between the trimmed V and J ends, which lost 4 bases and 2 bases, there was a span of 13 bases. Germline-derived CDR1 and CDR2 are SGHRS and YFSETQ. The CDR3 sequence is 14 residues long. The CDR3 region has the DNA TGCGCCAGCAGCCCCTTCGACAGGACCTACGAGCAGTACTTC. Translating gives CASSPFDRTYEQYF.